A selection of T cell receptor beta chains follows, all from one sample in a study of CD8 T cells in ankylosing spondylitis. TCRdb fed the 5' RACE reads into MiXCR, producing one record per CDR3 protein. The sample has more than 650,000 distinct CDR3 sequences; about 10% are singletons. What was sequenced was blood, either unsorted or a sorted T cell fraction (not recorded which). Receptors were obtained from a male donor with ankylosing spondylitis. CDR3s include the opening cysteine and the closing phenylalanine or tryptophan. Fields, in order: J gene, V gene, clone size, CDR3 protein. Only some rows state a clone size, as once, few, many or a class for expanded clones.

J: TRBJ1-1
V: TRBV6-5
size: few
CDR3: CASSYSAAMNTEAFF

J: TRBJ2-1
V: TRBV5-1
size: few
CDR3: CASSSGRRPAESNEQFF

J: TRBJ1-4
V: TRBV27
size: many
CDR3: CASSLFGRGDEKLFF

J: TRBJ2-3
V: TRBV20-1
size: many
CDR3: CSAPSAGGSTDTQYF

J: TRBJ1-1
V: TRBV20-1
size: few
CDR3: CSARQAVNTEAFF

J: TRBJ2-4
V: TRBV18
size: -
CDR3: CASSPPLLADILAKNIQYF

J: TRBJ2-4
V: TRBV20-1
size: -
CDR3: CSARDEGGTGLAKNIQYF

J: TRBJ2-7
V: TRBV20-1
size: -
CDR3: CSASQGIGYEQYF

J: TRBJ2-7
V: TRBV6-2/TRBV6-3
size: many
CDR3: CASRQTGTPLSEQYF

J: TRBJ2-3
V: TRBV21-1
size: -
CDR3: CASSISGGRADTQYF

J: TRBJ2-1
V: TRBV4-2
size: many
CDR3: CASSQTRINEQFF

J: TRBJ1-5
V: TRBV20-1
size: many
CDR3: CSARRTANQPQHF

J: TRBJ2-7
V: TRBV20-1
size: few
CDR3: CSARGGLKRTYEQYF

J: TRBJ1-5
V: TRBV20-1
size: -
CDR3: CSAARQGSNQPQHF

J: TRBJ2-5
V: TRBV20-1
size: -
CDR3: CSARTPGGTQYF

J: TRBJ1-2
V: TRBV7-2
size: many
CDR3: CASSLTGTYGYTF